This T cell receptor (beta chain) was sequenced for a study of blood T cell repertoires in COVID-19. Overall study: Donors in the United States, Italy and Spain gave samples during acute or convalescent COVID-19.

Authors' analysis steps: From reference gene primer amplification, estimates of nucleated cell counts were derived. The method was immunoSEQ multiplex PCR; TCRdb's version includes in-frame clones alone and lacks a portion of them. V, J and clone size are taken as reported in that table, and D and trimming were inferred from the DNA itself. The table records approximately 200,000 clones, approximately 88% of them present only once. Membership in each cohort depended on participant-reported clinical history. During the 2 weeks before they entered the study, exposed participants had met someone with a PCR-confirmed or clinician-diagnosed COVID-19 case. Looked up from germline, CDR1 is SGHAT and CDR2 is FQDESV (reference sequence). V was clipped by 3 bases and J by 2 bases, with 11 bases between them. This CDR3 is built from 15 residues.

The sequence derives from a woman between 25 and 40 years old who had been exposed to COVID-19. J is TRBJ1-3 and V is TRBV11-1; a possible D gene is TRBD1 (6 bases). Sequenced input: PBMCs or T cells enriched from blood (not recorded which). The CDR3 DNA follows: TGTGCCAGCAGCTTCGCCACAGGGACTGGAAACACCATATATTTT. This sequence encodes CASSFATGTGNTIYF.